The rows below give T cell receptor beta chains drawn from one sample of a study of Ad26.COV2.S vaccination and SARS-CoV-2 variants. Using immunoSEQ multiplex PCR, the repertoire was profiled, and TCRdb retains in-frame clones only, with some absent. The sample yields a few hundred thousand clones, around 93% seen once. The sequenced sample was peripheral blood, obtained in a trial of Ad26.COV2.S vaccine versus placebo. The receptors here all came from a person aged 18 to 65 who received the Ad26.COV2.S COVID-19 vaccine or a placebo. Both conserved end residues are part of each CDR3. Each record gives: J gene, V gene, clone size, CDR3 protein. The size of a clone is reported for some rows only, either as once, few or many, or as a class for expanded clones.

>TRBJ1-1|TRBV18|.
CASSPLSLVMGTNTEAFF
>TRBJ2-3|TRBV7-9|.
CASSLVYASGGLTRDTQYF
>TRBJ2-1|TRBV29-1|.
CSVTGTSGGTYNEQFF
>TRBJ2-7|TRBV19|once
CASSAGGSNEQYF
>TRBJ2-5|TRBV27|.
CASSRQGWQTQYF
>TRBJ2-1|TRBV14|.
CASSPLIGYNEQFF
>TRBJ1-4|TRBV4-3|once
CASSPNLGNEKLFF
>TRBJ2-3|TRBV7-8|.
CASSIPGQNSDTQYF
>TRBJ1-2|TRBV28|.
CASSPIDNYGYTF
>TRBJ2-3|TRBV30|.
CAWSGGVSTDTQYF
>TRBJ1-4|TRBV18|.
CASSPIGVQTNEKLFF
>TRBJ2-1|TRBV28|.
CASSMGWHSYNEQFF
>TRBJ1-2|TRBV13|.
CASSTHGEGYTF
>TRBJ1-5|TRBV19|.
CASRPPGIGNQPQHF
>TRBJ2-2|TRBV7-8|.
CASSPQRGTGELFF
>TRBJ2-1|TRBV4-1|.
CASSPTGTSISEQFF